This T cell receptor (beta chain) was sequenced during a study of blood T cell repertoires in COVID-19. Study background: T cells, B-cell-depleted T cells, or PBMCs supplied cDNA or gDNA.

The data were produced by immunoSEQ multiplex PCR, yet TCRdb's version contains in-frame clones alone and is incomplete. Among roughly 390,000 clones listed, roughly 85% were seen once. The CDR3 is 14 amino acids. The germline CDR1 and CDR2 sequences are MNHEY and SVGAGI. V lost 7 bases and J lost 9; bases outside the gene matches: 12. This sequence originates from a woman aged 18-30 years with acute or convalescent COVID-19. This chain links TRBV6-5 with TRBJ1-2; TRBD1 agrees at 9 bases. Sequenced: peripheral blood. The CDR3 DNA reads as TGTGCCAGCAATCGGGGACAGGGAAAAAGAAGCTACACCTTC. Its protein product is CASNRGQGKRSYTF.